The 20 T cell receptor beta chains below come from one sample, sequenced in a study of T cell clonotyping in hematopoietic cell transplantation. Profiling relied on immunoSEQ multiplex PCR, and the TCRdb table lists in-frame clones only, not all of them. The sample contains about 5,900 clones, around 79% of which appear only once. Source: PBMCs, taken 100 days after allogeneic stem cell transplant. Source of these receptors: a female patient under 45 who had an allogeneic stem cell transplant, so the T cells may come from the graft donor. Some clones in this sample may be carry-over from other donors' samples.

This chain links TRBV7-2 with TRBJ1-2; perhaps TRBD1 as D (5 bases). Germline CDR1 reads SGHTA; CDR2 reads FQGNSA. Trimming pared 1 base from V and 8 bases from J, leaving 11 bases between. The CDR3 loop spans 13 amino acids. In nucleotides, the CDR3 is TGTGCCAGCAGCTTAGTTAGCAGGGCAGGCTACACCTTC. This encodes CASSLVSRAGYTF.

The rearrangement links TRBV7-8 to TRBJ1-1; TRBD1 might be the D (5 bases). V was shortened by 1 base and J by 5 bases, with 8 bases between the two germline ends. Per the germline V gene, CDR1 is SGHVS and CDR2 is FQNEAQ. The CDR3 covers 13 residues. The CDR3 region has the DNA TGTGCCAGCAGCTTAGATGGACAAACTGAAGCTTTCTTT. Translating gives CASSLDGQTEAFF.

The rearrangement uses TRBV7-9 and TRBJ1-4; 9 nucleotides line up with TRBD1. After removal of 5 bases from V and 7 bases from J, the junction contained 14 bases not matched to a gene. The CDR3 length is 17 residues. CDR1 SEHNR and CDR2 FQNEAQ come from the germline V gene (reference sequence). CDR3 in amino acids: CASSGANLDRGSEKLFF. The DNA of the CDR3 is TGTGCCAGCAGCGGGGCGAATCTGGACAGGGGTAGTGAAAAACTGTTTTTT.

This clone was detected only a few times. V is TRBV4-1 and J is TRBJ1-2; TRBD1 matches at 9 bases. Unmatched junction bases numbered 11, after V lost 4 bases and J lost 14 bases. The CDR3 loop spans 13 amino acids. The germline V gene encodes CDR1 MGHRA and CDR2 YSYEKL. Here the CDR3 reads CASSLSVDRGGTF. The CDR3 DNA reads TGCGCCAGCAGCCTCAGTGTGGACAGGGGTGGGACCTTC.

The J gene is TRBJ1-3, the V gene TRBV6-5; the D gene is possibly TRBD1 (6 bases). Germline-derived CDR1 and CDR2 are MNHEY and SVGAGI. The CDR3 spans 15 residues. With 0 bases removed from V and 2 bases from J, the gap between germline ends came to 8 bases. The CDR3 DNA reads as TGTGCCAGCAGTTACTCATGGGGGCCTGGAAACACCATATATTTT. Translating gives CASSYSWGPGNTIYF.

The chain recombines TRBV11-2 with TRBJ2-2, with D possibly being TRBD2 (6 bases). Deletions cut 4 bases from V and 6 bases from J, with 18 bases between. CDR1 and CDR2 from the germline V gene are SGHAT and FQNNGV. The CDR3 consists of 16 residues. CDR3 protein: CASSSKGGILAGELFF. As DNA, the CDR3 is TGTGCCAGCAGCTCAAAAGGAGGGATCCTTGCCGGGGAGCTGTTTTTT.

This clone appeared a few times. The chain joins TRBV4-3 to TRBJ1-2; D might be TRBD1 (6 bases). From germline, CDR1 is LGHNA and CDR2 YSLEER. Deletions cut 4 bases from V and 4 bases from J, with 16 bases between. This CDR3 has 15 amino acids. The CDR3 coding sequence is TGCGCCAGCAGCCGCGCCGTGGACAGCTTCTATGGCTACACCTTC. It codes for CASSRAVDSFYGYTF.

This chain connects TRBV19 to TRBJ2-7; the match to TRBD2 covers 7 bases. The V gene's germline CDR1 is LNHDA and CDR2 SQIVND (reference sequence). The ends lost 5 bases at V and 6 bases at J; junction bases unmatched: 4. The CDR3 spans 12 residues. The chain's CDR3 is CASSPGGAEQYF. The CDR3 DNA is TGTGCCAGTAGTCCGGGGGGAGCCGAGCAGTACTTC.

This chain links TRBV19 with TRBJ1-2, with D possibly being TRBD1 (5 bases). CDR1 LNHDA and CDR2 SQIVND come from the germline V gene (reference sequence). The V end lost 4 bases, the J end lost 8 bases, and 17 bases lay between the germline ends. The CDR3 totals 14 residues. For the CDR3, the DNA is TGTGCCAGTAGTAGGAGCGGGGACGTCGGAGGCTACACCTTC. It yields the protein CASSRSGDVGGYTF.

V is TRBV9 and J is TRBJ2-5; 10 bases line up with TRBD2. There are 16 residues in the CDR3. The V and J ends lost 3 bases and 5 bases, in that order; junction bases with no gene match: 10. Germline CDR1 and CDR2: SGDLS and YYNGEE. The CDR3 bases are TGTGCCAGCAGCGCCCTCACTAGCGGGGATAGGGAGACCCAGTACTTC. Amino acids: CASSALTSGDRETQYF. The whole variable domain, remainder taken from reference TRBV9 and TRBJ2-5, is DSGVTQTPKHLITATGQRVTLRCSPRSGDLSVYWYQQSLDQGLQFLIQYYNGEERAKGNILERFSAQQFPDLHSELNLSSLELGDSALYFCASSALTSGDRETQYFGPGTRLLVL.

The sample holds a few counts of this clone. This sequence joins TRBV5-6 and TRBJ2-7, with a possible D match to TRBD2 (6 bases). Looked up from germline, CDR1 is SGHDT and CDR2 is YYEEEE. CDR3 size: 16 residues. The germline V and J ends were trimmed by 4 bases and 5 bases, with 22 bases remaining between them. CDR3: CASSLSVGEVGHEQYF. The DNA of the CDR3 is TGTGCCAGCAGCCTCAGCGTGGGGGAGGTGGGACACGAGCAGTACTTC.

The chain links TRBV7-3 to TRBJ1-1; no clear D. Germline V gives CDR1 SGHTA, CDR2 FQGTGA. V was trimmed by 1 base and J by 0 bases, leaving 9 bases between them. This CDR3 region has 15 residues. CDR3 in amino acids: CASSLKTGMNTEAFF. CDR3 nucleotides: TGTGCCAGCAGCTTAAAAACGGGTATGAACACTGAAGCTTTCTTT.

A few counts support this clone. This chain connects TRBV5-1 to TRBJ2-3, with D uncertain. Germline CDR1 SGHRS, CDR2 YFSETQ. V lost 3 bases and J 0 bases, leaving 8 bases between the germline ends. This CDR3 contains 14 residues. CDR3 protein: CASSYQISTDTQYF. The CDR3 DNA reads as TGCGCCAGCAGCTATCAAATCAGCACAGATACGCAGTATTTT.

This sequence joins TRBV4-1 and TRBJ2-7; D gene uncertain. The ends were cut back, 2 bases at V and 2 bases at J, with 10 bases in the middle. Germline CDR1 MGHRA, CDR2 YSYEKL. The CDR3 contains 14 residues. CDR3 residues: CASSQRLGTYEQYF. The CDR3 region has the DNA TGCGCCAGCAGCCAACGACTGGGAACCTACGAGCAGTACTTC.

The chain joins TRBV2 to TRBJ2-7, with D possibly being TRBD1 (6 bases). The germline gives CDR1 SNHLY, CDR2 FYNNEI. The CDR3 is made up of 17 amino acids. V was clipped by 2 bases and J by 0 bases, with 17 bases between them. The CDR3 region is CASSEWTDTYTSYEQYF. The CDR3 bases are TGTGCCAGCAGTGAATGGACAGATACATATACCTCCTACGAGCAGTACTTC.

The sample holds one count of this clone. The chain carries TRBV4-1 and TRBJ2-2, with D hard to call. CDR3 length: 17 residues. Germline V gives CDR1 MGHRA, CDR2 YSYEKL. V was pared by 1 base and J by 3 bases, with 15 bases between. The CDR3, as DNA: TGCGCCAGCAGCCAAGTCGCACGGGCGAAGCACACCGGGGAGCTGTTTTTT. Its protein product is CASSQVARAKHTGELFF.

The chain links TRBV2 to TRBJ2-5; the match to TRBD1 covers 7 bases. CDR3 size: 15 residues. V lost 5 bases to trimming and J lost 3 bases; unmatched junction nucleotides: 9. Germline CDR1 and CDR2: SNHLY and FYNNEI. The CDR3 bases are TGTGCCAGCAGTTCCTCCACCGGGACAGAAGAGACCCAGTACTTC. Its protein product is CASSSSTGTEETQYF.

The chain recombines TRBV4-1 with TRBJ2-1; 7 bases line up with TRBD1. Losses at the gene ends were 0 bases for V and 0 bases for J; bases not matched to a gene: 5. From germline, CDR1 is MGHRA and CDR2 YSYEKL. This CDR3 contains 17 residues. Here the CDR3 reads CASSQDYRGDSYNEQFF. CDR3 coding DNA: TGCGCCAGCAGCCAAGACTACAGGGGCGACTCCTACAATGAGCAGTTCTTC.

This clone was detected only once. The chain couples TRBV19 to TRBJ2-3; 11 positions match TRBD1. The V gene end was trimmed by 2 bases and the J gene end by 3 bases; junction bases not matched to a gene: 4. In germline, CDR1 is LNHDA, CDR2 SQIVND (reference sequence). The CDR3 loop spans 16 amino acids. CDR3 region: CASSILGTGGTDTQYF. As DNA, the CDR3 is TGTGCCAGTAGTATACTGGGGACAGGGGGAACAGATACGCAGTATTTT.

V gene TRBV7-2 combines with J gene TRBJ1-1; no clear D. The CDR3 is made up of 14 amino acids. V was clipped by 2 bases and J by 0 bases, with 7 bases between them. Germline values: CDR1 SGHTA, CDR2 FQGNSA. Written as DNA, the CDR3 is TGTGCCAGCAGCTTATTATCAGTGAACACTGAAGCTTTCTTT. It specifies CASSLLSVNTEAFF.